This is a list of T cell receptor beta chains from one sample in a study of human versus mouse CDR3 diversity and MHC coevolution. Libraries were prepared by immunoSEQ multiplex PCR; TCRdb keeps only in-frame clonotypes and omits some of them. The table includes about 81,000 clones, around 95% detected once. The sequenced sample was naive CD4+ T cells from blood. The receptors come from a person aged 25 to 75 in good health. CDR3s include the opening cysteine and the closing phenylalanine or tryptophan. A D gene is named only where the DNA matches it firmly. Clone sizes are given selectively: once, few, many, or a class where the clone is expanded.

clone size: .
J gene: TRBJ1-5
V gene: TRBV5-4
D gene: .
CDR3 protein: CASSLPNQPQHF
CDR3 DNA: TGTGCCAGCAGCTTGCCAAATCAGCCCCAGCATTTT

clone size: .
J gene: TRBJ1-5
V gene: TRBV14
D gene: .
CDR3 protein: CASNSDSNQPQHF
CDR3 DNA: TGTGCCAGCAATAGCGATAGCAATCAGCCCCAGCATTTT

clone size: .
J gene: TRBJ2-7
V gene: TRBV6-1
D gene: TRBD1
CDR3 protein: CASSPSGTGYEQYF
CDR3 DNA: TGTGCCAGCAGTCCCTCAGGGACAGGGTACGAGCAGTACTTC

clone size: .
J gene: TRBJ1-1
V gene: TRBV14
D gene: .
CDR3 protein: CASSQSRGANTEAFF
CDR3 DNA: TGTGCCAGCAGCCAGAGTCGGGGGGCGAACACTGAAGCTTTCTTT

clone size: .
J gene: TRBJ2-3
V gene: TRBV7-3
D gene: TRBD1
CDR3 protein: CASSNRGVTDTQYF
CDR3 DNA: TGTGCCAGCAGTAACAGGGGGGTCACAGATACGCAGTATTTT

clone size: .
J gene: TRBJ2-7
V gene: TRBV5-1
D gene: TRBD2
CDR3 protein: CASSLGTSGFSYEQYF
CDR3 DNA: TGCGCCAGCAGCCTTGGGACTAGCGGGTTCTCCTACGAGCAGTACTTC

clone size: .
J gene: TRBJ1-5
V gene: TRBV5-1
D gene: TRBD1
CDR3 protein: CASSLGDREQPQHF
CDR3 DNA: TGCGCCAGCAGCTTGGGGGACAGGGAGCAGCCCCAGCATTTT

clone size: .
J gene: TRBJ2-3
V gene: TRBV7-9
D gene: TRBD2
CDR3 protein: CASSSQAGGSTDTQYF
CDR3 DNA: TGTGCCAGCAGCTCCCAAGCGGGAGGGAGCACAGATACGCAGTATTTT

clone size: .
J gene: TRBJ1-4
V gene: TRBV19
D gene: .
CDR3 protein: CASSTGPGANEKLFF
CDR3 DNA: TGTGCCAGTAGTACCGGCCCAGGGGCAAATGAAAAACTGTTTTTT

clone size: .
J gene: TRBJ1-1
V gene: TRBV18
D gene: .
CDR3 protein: CASSPEQGRSTEAFF
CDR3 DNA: TGTGCCAGCTCCCCCGAACAGGGACGAAGCACTGAAGCTTTCTTT

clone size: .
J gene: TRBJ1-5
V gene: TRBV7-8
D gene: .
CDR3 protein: CASSSPNQPQHF
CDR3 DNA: TGTGCCAGCAGCTCCCCTAATCAGCCCCAGCATTTT

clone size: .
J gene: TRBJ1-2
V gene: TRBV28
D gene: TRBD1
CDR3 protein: CASSLADRGYGYTF
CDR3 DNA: TGTGCCAGCAGTTTAGCCGACAGGGGCTATGGCTACACCTTC

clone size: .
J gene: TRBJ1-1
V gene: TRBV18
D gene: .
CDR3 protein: CASSPPGVADTEAFF
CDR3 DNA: TGTGCCAGCTCACCCCCAGGGGTGGCTGACACTGAAGCTTTCTTT

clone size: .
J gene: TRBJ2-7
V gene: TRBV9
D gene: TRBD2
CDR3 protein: CASSVLAGVNEQYF
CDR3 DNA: TGTGCCAGCAGCGTTTTAGCGGGGGTTAACGAGCAGTACTTC

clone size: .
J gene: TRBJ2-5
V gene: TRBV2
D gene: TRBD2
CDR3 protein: CASISGGTGAQYF
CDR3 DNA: TGTGCCAGCATTAGCGGGGGGACGGGGGCCCAGTACTTC

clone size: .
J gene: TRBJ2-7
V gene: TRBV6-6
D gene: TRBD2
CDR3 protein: CATLWTSGSNEQYF
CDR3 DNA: TGTGCCACCCTCTGGACTAGCGGGAGTAACGAGCAGTACTTC

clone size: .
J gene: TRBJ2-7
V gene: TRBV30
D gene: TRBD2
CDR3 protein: CAWSPGGAEQYF
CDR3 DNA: TGTGCCTGGAGTCCCGGGGGGGCCGAGCAGTACTTC

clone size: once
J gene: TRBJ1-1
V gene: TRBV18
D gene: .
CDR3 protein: CASSQGQNTEAFF
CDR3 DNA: TGTGCCAGCTCACAGGGACAGAACACTGAAGCTTTCTTT

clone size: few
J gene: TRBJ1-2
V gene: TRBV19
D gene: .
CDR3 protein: CASSAPLNLGYGYTF
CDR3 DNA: TGTGCCAGTAGTGCCCCTCTGAACCTCGGCTATGGCTACACCTTC

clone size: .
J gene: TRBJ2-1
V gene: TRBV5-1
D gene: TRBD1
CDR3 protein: CASSPGQGAHNEQFF
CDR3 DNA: TGCGCCAGCAGCCCCGGACAGGGGGCGCACAATGAGCAGTTCTTC

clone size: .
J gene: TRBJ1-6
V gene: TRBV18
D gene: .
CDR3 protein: CASSPSPERSMHSPLHF
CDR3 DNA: TGTGCCAGCTCACCGTCCCCGGAGAGATCCATGCATTCACCCCTCCACTTT

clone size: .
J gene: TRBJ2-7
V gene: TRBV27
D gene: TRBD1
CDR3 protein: CASTPLRQGGASYEQYF
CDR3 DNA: TGTGCCAGCACCCCCCTTCGACAAGGGGGCGCTTCCTACGAGCAGTACTTC

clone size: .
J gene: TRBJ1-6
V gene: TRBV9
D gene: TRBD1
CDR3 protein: CASSARGTGVSPLHF
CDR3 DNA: TGTGCCAGCAGCGCCCGGGGGACAGGGGTCTCACCCCTCCACTTT

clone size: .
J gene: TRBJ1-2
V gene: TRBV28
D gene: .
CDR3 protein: CASSRTDRPFEGYTF
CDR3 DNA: TGTGCCAGCAGCCGAACAGACAGGCCATTTGAGGGCTACACCTTC

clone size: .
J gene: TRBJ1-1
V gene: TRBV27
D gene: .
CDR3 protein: CASSFSVNTEAFF
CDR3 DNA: TGTGCCAGCAGTTTTTCCGTGAACACTGAAGCTTTCTTT

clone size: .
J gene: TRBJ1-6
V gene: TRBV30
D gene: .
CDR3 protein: CAWGGKSSYNSPLHF
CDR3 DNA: TGTGCCTGGGGGGGGAAGAGCTCCTATAATTCACCCCTCCACTTT

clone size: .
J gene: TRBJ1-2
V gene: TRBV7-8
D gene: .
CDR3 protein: CASSPGHKSNYGYTF
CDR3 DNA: TGTGCCAGCAGCCCGGGACACAAATCTAACTATGGCTACACCTTC

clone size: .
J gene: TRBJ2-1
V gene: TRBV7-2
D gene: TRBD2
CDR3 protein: CASSLRSASGGYNEQFF
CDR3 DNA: TGTGCCAGCAGCTTAAGGTCAGCTAGCGGGGGGTATAATGAGCAGTTCTTC

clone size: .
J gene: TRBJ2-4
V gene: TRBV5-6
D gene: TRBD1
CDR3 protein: CASSLNRGMAKNIQYF
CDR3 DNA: TGTGCCAGCAGCCTGAACAGGGGTATGGCCAAAAACATTCAGTACTTC

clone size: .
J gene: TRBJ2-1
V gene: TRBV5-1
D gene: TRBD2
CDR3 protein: CASSLERLAGGVLFEQFF
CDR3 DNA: TGCGCCAGCAGCTTGGAAAGGCTAGCGGGTGGAGTGTTGTTCGAGCAGTTCTTC

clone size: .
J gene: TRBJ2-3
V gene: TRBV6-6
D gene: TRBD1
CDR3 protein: CASSTGANTQYF
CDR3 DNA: TGTGCCAGTTCTACAGGGGCTAATACGCAGTATTTT

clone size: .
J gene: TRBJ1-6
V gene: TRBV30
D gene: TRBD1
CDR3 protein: CAWGTGANSPLHF
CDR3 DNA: TGTGCCTGGGGGACAGGGGCTAATTCACCCCTCCACTTT

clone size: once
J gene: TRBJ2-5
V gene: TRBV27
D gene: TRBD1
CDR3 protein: CASSLFGTGPETQYF
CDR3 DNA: TGTGCCAGCAGTTTATTCGGGACAGGGCCAGAGACCCAGTACTTC

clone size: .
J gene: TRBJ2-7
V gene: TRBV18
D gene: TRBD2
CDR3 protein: CASSLRTSGRASSYEQYF
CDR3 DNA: TGTGCCAGCTCCCTTAGGACTAGCGGGAGGGCCAGCTCCTACGAGCAGTACTTC

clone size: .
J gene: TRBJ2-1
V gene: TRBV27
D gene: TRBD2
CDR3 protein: CASSVLASGGARQFF
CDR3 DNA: TGTGCCAGCAGTGTACTAGCGAGCGGTGGGGCGCGGCAGTTCTTC

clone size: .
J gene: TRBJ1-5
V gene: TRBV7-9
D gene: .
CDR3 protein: CASTPAGDQPQHF
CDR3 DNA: TGTGCCAGTACCCCGGCGGGAGATCAGCCCCAGCATTTT

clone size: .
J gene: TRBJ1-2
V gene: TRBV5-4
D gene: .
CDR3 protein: CASSFTGYYGYTF
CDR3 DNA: TGTGCCAGCAGCTTTACAGGTTACTATGGCTACACCTTC

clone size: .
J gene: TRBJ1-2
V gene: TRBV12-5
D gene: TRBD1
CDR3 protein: CASGLGRTGGRSYTF
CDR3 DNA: TGTGCTAGTGGTTTGGGGCGGACAGGGGGCAGGAGCTACACCTTC

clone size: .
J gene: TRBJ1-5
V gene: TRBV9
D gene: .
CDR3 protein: CASSAGGQGRQPQHF
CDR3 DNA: TGTGCCAGCAGCGCGGGGGGGCAGGGACGGCAGCCCCAGCATTTT

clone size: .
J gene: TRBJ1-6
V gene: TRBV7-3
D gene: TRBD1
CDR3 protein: CASSSGQGSSPLHF
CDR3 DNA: TGTGCCAGCAGCTCGGGACAGGGGAGTTCACCCCTCCACTTT

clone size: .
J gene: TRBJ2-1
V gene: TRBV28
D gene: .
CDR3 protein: CASIPGLGAGRFSSSYNEQFF
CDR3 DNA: TGTGCCAGCATCCCCGGGTTGGGGGCTGGTCGCTTCTCTAGCTCCTACAATGAGCAGTTCTTC

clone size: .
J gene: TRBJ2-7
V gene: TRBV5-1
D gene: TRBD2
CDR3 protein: CASSRGDVGSYEQYF
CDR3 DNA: TGCGCCAGCAGCCGGGGGGACGTTGGATCCTACGAGCAGTACTTC